These 20 T cell receptor beta chains were sequenced from one sample in a study of blood T cell repertoires in COVID-19. Method: immunoSEQ multiplex PCR; TCRdb's copy keeps in-frame clones and lacks some. The data contain about 200,000 clones, roughly 80% of them singletons. The sample comprised peripheral blood. These TCRs come from a man between 60 and 70 years old with COVID-19, enrolled during active disease.

The chain employs TRBV27 and TRBJ1-1, with TRBD1 as a possible D gene (6 bases). This CDR3 has 13 amino acids. The germline V and J ends were trimmed by 6 bases and 11 bases, with 19 bases remaining between them. In germline, CDR1 is MNHEY, CDR2 SMNVEV (reference sequence). CDR3 coding DNA: TGTGCCAGCAGCCGAACAGGGAATGTCGAGGCTTTCTTT. It codes for CASSRTGNVEAFF.

The chain is built from TRBV18 and TRBJ2-3; TRBD1 matches 7 bases. The CDR3 covers 16 residues. CDR1 is KGHSH and CDR2 is LQKENI in the germline V gene. With 3 bases clipped from V and 4 bases from J, the junction kept 10 bases outside the gene matches. The CDR3 DNA follows: TGTGCCAGCTCACCGGCGGCAGGGGGAGCAGCAGATACGCAGTATTTT. Protein: CASSPAAGGAADTQYF. Complete variable domain (other parts from reference TRBV18 and TRBJ2-3): NAGVMQNPRHLVRRRGQEARLRCSPMKGHSHVYWYRQLPEEGLKFMVYLQKENIIDESGMPKERFSAEFPKEGPSILRIQQVVRGDSAAYFCASSPAAGGAADTQYFGPGTRLTVL.

A few counts support this clone. J is TRBJ1-2 and V is TRBV4-2; D gene ambiguous. The CDR3 is 14 amino acids. V dropped 0 bases and J dropped 4 bases, with 9 bases sitting between them. Germline V gene sequence: CDR1 LGHNA, CDR2 YNFKEQ. The CDR3 coding sequence is TGTGCCAGCAGCCAAGATCAAGACTTCTATGGCTACACCTTC. It yields the protein CASSQDQDFYGYTF.

The V gene is TRBV7-9, the J gene TRBJ1-2, with D hard to call. The CDR3 runs 15 residues. V lost 4 bases and J 2 bases, leaving 14 bases between the germline ends. Per germline, CDR1 SEHNR and CDR2 FQNEAQ (reference sequence). The CDR3 DNA follows: TGTGCCAGCAGCTCTGGTTTCAGGCCCAACTATGGCTACACCTTC. This codes for CASSSGFRPNYGYTF.

V gene TRBV10-1 combines with J gene TRBJ2-7; a weak D match, TRBD1 (7 bases). The CDR3 covers 12 residues. The ends were cut back, 5 bases at V and 7 bases at J, with 12 bases in the middle. Germline CDR1 is WNHNN and CDR2 is SYGVQD (reference sequence). This chain's CDR3 is CASSYSGGEQYF. As DNA, the CDR3 is TGCGCCAGCAGTTACTCAGGGGGGGAGCAGTACTTC.

Only one count was recorded for this clone. This chain joins TRBV2 and TRBJ2-7, with a possible D match to TRBD1 (6 bases). Trimming pared 8 bases from V and 4 bases from J, leaving 21 bases between. The CDR3 covers 15 residues. In germline, CDR1 is SNHLY, CDR2 FYNNEI. DNA of the CDR3: TGTGCCAGCCTTAGCGAGCCCAGGGGACCGTACGAGCAGTACTTC. It translates to CASLSEPRGPYEQYF.

The sample holds a few counts of this clone. Additional DNA sequences in this sample encode the identical CDR3. V usage is TRBV18 and J usage is TRBJ1-5, with TRBD1 identical over 7 bases. Germline values: CDR1 KGHSH, CDR2 LQKENI. J was trimmed by 0 bases and V by 1 base; bases with no gene match: 6. This CDR3 is 17 amino acids long. CDR3 sequence: CASSPRTGTNSNQPQHF. In DNA, the CDR3 is TGTGCCAGCTCACCACGGACAGGCACAAATAGCAATCAGCCCCAGCATTTT. The full variable domain, in which reference TRBV18 and TRBJ1-5 provide the parts outside the CDR3, is NAGVMQNPRHLVRRRGQEARLRCSPMKGHSHVYWYRQLPEEGLKFMVYLQKENIIDESGMPKERFSAEFPKEGPSILRIQQVVRGDSAAYFCASSPRTGTNSNQPQHFGDGTRLSIL.

This chain connects TRBV20-1 to TRBJ2-2; maybe TRBD1 (6 bases). V was clipped by 3 bases and J by 6 bases, with 8 bases between them. The CDR3 runs 12 residues. Germline loops: CDR1 DFQATT, CDR2 SNEGSKA (reference sequence). CDR3 sequence reads: CSASRQAGELFF. DNA for the CDR3: TGCAGTGCTAGTAGACAGGCCGGGGAGCTGTTTTTT.

The rearrangement uses TRBV24-1 and TRBJ1-1; tentative D call: TRBD1 (5 bases). The V and J ends lost 8 bases and 1 base respectively, with 10 bases between them. The CDR3 runs to 13 residues. Per the germline V gene, CDR1 is KGHDR and CDR2 is SFDVKD. In nucleotides, the CDR3 is TGTGCCACCACTTCGCAGGGGAACACTGAAGCTTTCTTT. Translating gives CATTSQGNTEAFF.

CDR3 DNA: TGTGCCAGCAGCTTAGAGGCGGGCCCCTTTAGATACTTC. It codes for CASSLEAGPFRYF. The chain has TRBV11-2 and TRBJ2-4; D is perhaps TRBD2 (5 bases). CDR3 size: 13 residues. V was cut by 0 bases and J by 16 bases, with 16 bases left in between. The germline CDR1 and CDR2 sequences are SGHAT and FQNNGV.

The chain carries TRBV10-3 and TRBJ1-3; TRBD1 is a possible D gene (5 bases). The length of the CDR3 is 14 residues. Germline CDR1 is ENHRY and CDR2 is SYGVKD. The V gene lost 5 bases and the J gene lost 3 bases, with 11 bases spanning the gap. Here the CDR3 reads CAISRARDGNTIYF. The CDR3 DNA is TGTGCCATCAGTAGGGCCAGGGATGGAAACACCATATATTTT.

The rearrangement links TRBV2 to TRBJ1-2; 7 positions agree with TRBD1. J lost 8 bases, V lost 6 bases, and 6 bases had no gene match. The length of the CDR3 is 12 residues. Looked up from germline, CDR1 is SNHLY and CDR2 is FYNNEI. CDR3 nucleotide sequence: TGTGCCAGCAGCGACAGGGTAGGGGGCTACACCTTC. Its protein product is CASSDRVGGYTF. The full variable domain, its missing parts supplied by reference TRBV2 and TRBJ1-2, is EPEVTQTPSHQVTQMGQEVILRCVPISNHLYFYWYRQILGQKVEFLVSFYNNEISEKSEIFDDQFSVERPDGSNFTLKIRSTKLEDSAMYFCASSDRVGGYTFGSGTRLTVV.

CDR3 nucleotides: TGCGCCAGCAGCTTGGTTAACAAGGGAGAGACTGAAGCTTTCTTT. Protein product: CASSLVNKGETEAFF. V gene TRBV5-1 combines with J gene TRBJ1-1; D unclear. In germline, CDR1 is SGHRS, CDR2 YFSETQ. Trimming shortened V by 0 bases and J by 5 bases, and 14 bases separated the two germline ends. This CDR3 is 15 amino acids long.

This clone was seen only once. The rearrangement uses TRBV28 and TRBJ1-1; D perhaps matches TRBD1 (6 bases). Germline-derived CDR1 and CDR2 are MDHEN and SYDVKM. The CDR3 is 16 residues long. V lost 4 bases and J lost 5, with 20 bases in between. CDR3 amino acids: CASSSPPGRGRTEAFF. The CDR3 DNA reads TGTGCCAGCAGTTCCCCCCCCGGCAGGGGTAGAACTGAAGCTTTCTTT. The full variable domain, in which reference TRBV28 and TRBJ1-1 provide the parts outside the CDR3, is DVKVTQSSRYLVKRTGEKVFLECVQDMDHENMFWYRQDPGLGLRLIYFSYDVKMKEKGDIPEGYSVSREKKERFSLILESASTNQTSMYLCASSSPPGRGRTEAFFGQGTRLTVV.

This clone came up once. The V gene is TRBV30, the J gene TRBJ1-5; the match to TRBD1 covers 8 bases. The CDR3 runs to 18 residues. The germline V gene has CDR1 GTSNPN and CDR2 SVGIG (reference sequence). J gave up 0 bases and V 3 bases, and 13 bases lay outside the gene matches. The CDR3 nucleotides are TGTGCCTGGAGCAAACCGGGACAGGTCCAGTATAGCAATCAGCCCCAGCATTTT. This encodes CAWSKPGQVQYSNQPQHF.

This clone has only a few counts. The chain combines TRBV30 with TRBJ2-1; possible D gene TRBD1, 5 bases. Trimming cost V 0 bases and J 9 bases, with 12 bases left between them. Germline V lookup: CDR1 GTSNPN, CDR2 SVGIG (reference sequence). This CDR3 has 13 amino acids. The CDR3 bases are TGTGCCTGGAGTGTACGAAGGGGAAGTGAGCAGTTCTTC. Protein sequence: CAWSVRRGSEQFF.

The gene calls are TRBV2 and TRBJ2-5; TRBD2 matches 10 bases. The CDR3 is 16 residues long. The germline V gene encodes CDR1 SNHLY and CDR2 FYNNEI. Trimming took 7 bases from V and 6 from J; bases not matched to a gene: 14. The CDR3 region has the DNA TGTGCCAGCACACCAGGTAGCGGGAGGCCAACGAAGACCCAGTACTTC. This codes for CASTPGSGRPTKTQYF.

The chain has TRBV9 and TRBJ1-4; no definite D call. V shed 2 bases and J shed 5 bases, with 13 bases lying between them. CDR3 size: 15 residues. Germline loops: CDR1 SGDLS, CDR2 YYNGEE. DNA for the CDR3: TGTGCCAGCAGCGTCCAGGTCGGTGGGAATGAAAAACTGTTTTTT. Protein product: CASSVQVGGNEKLFF.

The rearrangement links TRBV27 to TRBJ2-7, with D possibly matching TRBD2 (7 bases). From germline, CDR1 is MNHEY and CDR2 SMNVEV (reference sequence). Trimming removed 5 bases at V and 4 bases at J, with 12 bases between. The CDR3 is made up of 13 amino acids. The CDR3 reads CASSPRGAYEQYF. In nucleotides, the CDR3 is TGTGCCAGCAGTCCCCGGGGGGCTTACGAGCAGTACTTC.

The chain employs TRBV28 and TRBJ1-4; TRBD1 aligns across 9 bases. In germline, CDR1 is MDHEN, CDR2 SYDVKM. This CDR3 spans 14 amino acids. The trim removed 8 bases at V and 7 bases at J, leaving 8 bases unmatched. The CDR3 loop reads CASVSGTGSEKLFF. The CDR3 coding sequence is TGTGCCAGCGTTTCCGGGACAGGGAGTGAAAAACTGTTTTTT.